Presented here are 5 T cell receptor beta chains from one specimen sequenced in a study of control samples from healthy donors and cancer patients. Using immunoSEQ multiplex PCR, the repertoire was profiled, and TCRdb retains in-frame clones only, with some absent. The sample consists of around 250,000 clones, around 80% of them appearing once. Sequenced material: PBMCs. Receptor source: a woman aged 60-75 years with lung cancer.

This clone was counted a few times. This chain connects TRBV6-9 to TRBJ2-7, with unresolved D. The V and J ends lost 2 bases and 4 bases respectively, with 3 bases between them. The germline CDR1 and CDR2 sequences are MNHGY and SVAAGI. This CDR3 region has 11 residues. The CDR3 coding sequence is TGTGCCAGCAGTTATATTTACGAGCAGTACTTC. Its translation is CASSYIYEQYF.

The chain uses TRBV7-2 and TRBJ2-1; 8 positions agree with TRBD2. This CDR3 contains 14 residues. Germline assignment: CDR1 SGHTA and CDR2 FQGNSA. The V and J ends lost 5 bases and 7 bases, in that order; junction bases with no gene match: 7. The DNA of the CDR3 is TGTGCCAGCAGCACTGGACTAGCAGTGAATGAGCAGTTCTTC. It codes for CASSTGLAVNEQFF.

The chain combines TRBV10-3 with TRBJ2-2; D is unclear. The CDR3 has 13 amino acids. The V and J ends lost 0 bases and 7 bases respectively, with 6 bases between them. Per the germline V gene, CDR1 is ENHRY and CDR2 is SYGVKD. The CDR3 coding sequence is TGTGCCATCAGTGAGTCTAACGGCGGGGAGCTGTTTTTT. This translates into CAISESNGGELFF.

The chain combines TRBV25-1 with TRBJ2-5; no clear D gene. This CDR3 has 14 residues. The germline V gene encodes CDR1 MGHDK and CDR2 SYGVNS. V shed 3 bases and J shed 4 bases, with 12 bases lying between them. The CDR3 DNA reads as TGTGCCAGCAGTGACGAGGCCAGTGGAGAGACCCAGTACTTC. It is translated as CASSDEASGETQYF.

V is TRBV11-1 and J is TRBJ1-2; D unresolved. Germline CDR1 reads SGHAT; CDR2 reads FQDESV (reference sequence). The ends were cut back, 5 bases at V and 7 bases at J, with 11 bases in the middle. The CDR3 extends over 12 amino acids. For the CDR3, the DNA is TGTGCCAGCAGCCCTGGTCGGGGTGGCTACACCTTC. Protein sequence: CASSPGRGGYTF.